In this sample, the clone carrying this TCR beta chain turned up a few times. Antigen unknown. In TCRdb, the reads were re-called with MiXCR into one record per CDR3 protein. The sample contains 8,000 to 10,000 distinct CDR3 sequences, roughly 22% of which appear only once. This entry comes from a study of liver allograft versus peripheral blood T cells. Looking at the study overall: Transplanted-liver and recipient peripheral blood T cell receptor repertoires were compared. Points from the study as a whole: Differences were reported between the T cell receptor repertoires inside liver allografts and those that were detected in peripheral blood.

The clonotype originates from a human patient who had a liver transplant. Some T cells may be graft donor cells.

The CDR3 DNA follows: TGTGCCAGCAGCTTCCCTCCGAGGCAGGGGGCCGTCGAGCAGTACTTC. Translated: CASSFPPRQGAVEQYF. This rearrangement joins TRBV9 to TRBJ2-7; TRBD1 matches at 8 bases. Looked up from germline, CDR1 is SGDLS and CDR2 is YYNGEE. With V trimmed by 4 bases and J by 6 bases, 15 bases remained unmatched. This CDR3 has 16 amino acids.